The rows below give T cell receptor beta chains drawn from one sample of a study of Graves' ophthalmopathy and Graves' hyperthyroidism. TCRdb re-called the multiplex PCR reads with MiXCR, one entry per CDR3 protein. The data contain roughly 400,000 distinct CDR3 sequences, approximately 17% of them singletons. Sequenced: peripheral blood. Receptors were obtained from an adult woman with stable Graves' hyperthyroidism. Both conserved end residues are part of each CDR3. The D gene is left open where the match is weak. Part of the rows lack a size; the others show once, few, many or a class for expanded clones.

CDR3 protein: CASSHPPGLADQETQYF
CDR3 DNA: TGCGCCAGCAGCCATCCCCCGGGACTAGCGGATCAAGAGACCCAGTACTTC
CDR3 length: 17
V gene: TRBV4-1
clone size: many
J gene: TRBJ2-5
D gene: TRBD2

CDR3 protein: CASSLDRTVFYGYTF
CDR3 DNA: TGCGCCAGCAGCCTCGACAGGACGGTGTTTTATGGCTACACCTTC
CDR3 length: 15
V gene: TRBV5-1
clone size: .
J gene: TRBJ1-2
D gene: .

CDR3 protein: CSATRDGGNYGYTF
CDR3 DNA: TGCAGTGCTACCAGGGACGGAGGAAACTATGGCTACACCTTC
CDR3 length: 14
V gene: TRBV20-1
clone size: many
J gene: TRBJ1-2
D gene: .

CDR3 protein: CASSYGGGGYTF
CDR3 DNA: TGTGCCAGCAGCTATGGCGGGGGGGGCTACACCTTC
CDR3 length: 12
V gene: TRBV28
clone size: .
J gene: TRBJ1-2
D gene: .

CDR3 protein: CASGHAGGEQYF
CDR3 DNA: TGTGCTAGTGGCCACGCAGGGGGCGAGCAGTACTTC
CDR3 length: 12
V gene: TRBV12-5
clone size: many
J gene: TRBJ2-7
D gene: TRBD1

CDR3 protein: CASSRQGATEAFF
CDR3 DNA: TGTGCCAGCAGCCGACAGGGTGCCACTGAAGCTTTCTTT
CDR3 length: 13
V gene: TRBV7-2
clone size: many
J gene: TRBJ1-1
D gene: TRBD1

CDR3 protein: CASSLAGNEETQYF
CDR3 DNA: TGTGCCAGCAGCTTAGCGGGCAATGAAGAGACCCAGTACTTC
CDR3 length: 14
V gene: TRBV11-2
clone size: .
J gene: TRBJ2-5
D gene: .

CDR3 protein: CASSSYGGTQETQYF
CDR3 DNA: TGTGCCAGCAGCTCATATGGGGGAACCCAAGAGACCCAGTACTTC
CDR3 length: 15
V gene: TRBV12-3/TRBV12-4
clone size: .
J gene: TRBJ2-5
D gene: .

CDR3 protein: CASSWPGGEETQYF
CDR3 DNA: TGTGCCAGCAGCTGGCCAGGAGGGGAAGAGACCCAGTACTTC
CDR3 length: 14
V gene: TRBV7-8
clone size: many
J gene: TRBJ2-5
D gene: .

CDR3 protein: CATRGANTEAFF
CDR3 DNA: TGTGCCACCAGGGGGGCGAACACTGAAGCTTTCTTT
CDR3 length: 12
V gene: TRBV24-1
clone size: many
J gene: TRBJ1-1
D gene: .

CDR3 protein: CAIRPDRGRSSDSPLHF
CDR3 DNA: TGTGCCATCAGACCAGACAGGGGTCGTTCGTCCGATTCACCCCTCCACTTT
CDR3 length: 17
V gene: TRBV10-3
clone size: many
J gene: TRBJ1-6
D gene: TRBD1

CDR3 protein: CASSSTRGSYEQYF
CDR3 DNA: TGTGCCAGCAGTTCGACTAGGGGCTCGTACGAGCAGTACTTC
CDR3 length: 14
V gene: TRBV7-9
clone size: few
J gene: TRBJ2-7
D gene: .

CDR3 protein: CASSPGGGIYEQYF
CDR3 DNA: TGTGCCAGCAGCCCCGGCGGGGGGATTTACGAGCAGTACTTC
CDR3 length: 14
V gene: TRBV7-9
clone size: few
J gene: TRBJ2-7
D gene: TRBD2

CDR3 protein: CASKRRTDEQYF
CDR3 DNA: TGTGCCAGTAAGCGACGGACCGACGAGCAGTACTTC
CDR3 length: 12
V gene: TRBV6-2/TRBV6-3
clone size: many
J gene: TRBJ2-7
D gene: .

CDR3 protein: CASSVGLADITGELFF
CDR3 DNA: TGTGCCAGCAGCGTTGGATTAGCGGATATCACCGGGGAGCTGTTTTTT
CDR3 length: 16
V gene: TRBV2
clone size: few
J gene: TRBJ2-2
D gene: .

CDR3 protein: CASSYPGNPREQYF
CDR3 DNA: TGTGCCAGCAGTTACCCGGGGAACCCTAGGGAGCAGTACTTC
CDR3 length: 14
V gene: TRBV6-5
clone size: many
J gene: TRBJ2-7
D gene: .

CDR3 protein: CASRRQGSGETQYF
CDR3 DNA: TGTGCCAGCAGGCGACAGGGGAGTGGAGAGACCCAGTACTTC
CDR3 length: 14
V gene: TRBV6-1
clone size: .
J gene: TRBJ2-5
D gene: TRBD1